A selection of T cell receptor beta chains follows, all from one sample in a study of radiation and T cells in renal cell carcinoma. Using immunoSEQ multiplex PCR, the repertoire was profiled, and TCRdb retains in-frame clones only, with some absent. Among about 64,000 clones listed, roughly 80% were seen once. Material: blood, obtained from a patient whose treatment included radiotherapy and nephrectomy. Receptors were obtained from a man in his sixties with renal cell carcinoma. Each CDR3 is given with its conserved first and last residue. A D gene is named only where the DNA matches it firmly. Expanded clones get a size class; other rows say once, few or many, or leave the size out.

V	size	J	D	CDR3	DNA
TRBV6-6	once	TRBJ1-1	.	CASSQDRPEAFF	TGTGCCAGCTCCCAGGACCGTCCTGAAGCTTTCTTT
TRBV5-1	.	TRBJ1-4	.	CASSLGGGEDEKLFF	TGCGCCAGCAGCTTGGGAGGAGGGGAGGACGAAAAACTGTTTTTT
TRBV7-2	.	TRBJ1-3	.	CASSLYQGPGNTIYF	TGTGCCAGCAGCTTATACCAGGGGCCTGGAAACACCATATATTTT
TRBV6-5	once	TRBJ2-3	.	CASMDLGGATQYF	TGTGCCAGCATGGATCTGGGGGGAGCTACGCAGTATTTT
TRBV7-9	.	TRBJ2-2	TRBD1	CASGGPKGADTGELFF	TGTGCCAGCGGGGGACCCAAGGGGGCGGACACCGGGGAGCTGTTTTTT
TRBV7-9	.	TRBJ1-3	.	CASSQRSGGGNTIYF	TGTGCCAGCAGCCAGCGCTCGGGGGGCGGAAACACCATATATTTT
TRBV28	.	TRBJ2-5	.	CASSLSGSQETQYF	TGTGCCAGCAGTTTATCAGGGTCCCAAGAGACCCAGTACTTC
TRBV29-1	few	TRBJ2-1	TRBD2	CSVELAGGRYNEQFF	TGCAGCGTTGAACTTGCGGGGGGGCGCTACAATGAGCAGTTCTTC
TRBV18	.	TRBJ1-1	.	CASSLNQVTEAFF	TGTGCCAGCTCGTTGAATCAGGTCACTGAAGCTTTCTTT
TRBV7-2	.	TRBJ1-2	TRBD1	CASSYAGDSGYTF	TGTGCCAGCAGCTATGCAGGGGACAGTGGCTACACCTTC
TRBV6-5	.	TRBJ2-5	.	CASSTQETQYF	TGTGCCAGCAGTACCCAAGAGACCCAGTACTTC
TRBV30	.	TRBJ2-7	.	CAWSGSVPWSYEQYF	TGTGCCTGGAGTGGAAGCGTACCATGGTCCTACGAGCAGTACTTC
TRBV13	once	TRBJ2-5	TRBD2	CASSLWTSGRARETQYF	TGTGCCAGCAGTCTTTGGACTAGCGGGAGGGCCCGGGAGACCCAGTACTTC
TRBV5-6	.	TRBJ1-2	.	CASSFLRANYGYTF	TGTGCCAGCAGCTTTCTCCGAGCTAACTATGGCTACACCTTC
TRBV11-2	once	TRBJ2-3	.	CASSFSGTSTDTQYF	TGTGCCAGCAGCTTTAGCGGAACTAGCACAGATACGCAGTATTTT
TRBV5-1	.	TRBJ2-3	TRBD2	CASSQGLAGDTQYF	TGCGCCAGCAGCCAAGGACTAGCGGGGGATACGCAGTATTTT
TRBV7-2	.	TRBJ1-1	.	CASSTGTPEAFF	TGTGCCAGCAGTACAGGGACCCCTGAAGCTTTCTTT
TRBV19	.	TRBJ1-2	.	CASSSSGGRSVYTF	TGTGCCAGTAGTTCCTCGGGGGGGCGGTCTGTCTACACCTTC
TRBV20-1	few	TRBJ1-1	.	CSAVDSTEAFF	TGCAGTGCCGTAGACAGCACCGAAGCTTTCTTT
TRBV5-1	once	TRBJ2-5	TRBD2	CASSRTSGRETQYF	TGCGCCAGCAGCAGGACTAGCGGGAGGGAGACCCAGTACTTC
TRBV27	once	TRBJ1-1	.	CASTLVGGAGTEAFF	TGTGCCAGCACCCTAGTCGGGGGAGCGGGAACTGAAGCTTTCTTT
TRBV7-2	.	TRBJ2-2	TRBD2	CASSPTRGGAMTGELFF	TGTGCCAGCAGCCCCACCCGCGGGGGGGCCATGACCGGGGAGCTGTTTTTT
TRBV5-1	.	TRBJ1-1	.	CASSSGSSRTEAFF	TGCGCCAGCAGCTCTGGATCCTCCCGGACTGAAGCTTTCTTT
TRBV18	few	TRBJ1-1	.	CASSPLNDAEAFF	TGTGCCAGCTCCCCATTGAACGACGCTGAAGCTTTCTTT
TRBV7-2	.	TRBJ2-2	.	CASSPVNTGELFF	TGTGCCAGCAGCCCCGTGAATACAGGGGAGCTGTTTTTT
TRBV9	.	TRBJ2-1	.	CASSVEGGGYNEQFF	TGTGCCAGCAGCGTAGAAGGCGGCGGTTACAATGAGCAGTTCTTC
TRBV5-1	.	TRBJ1-6	TRBD1	CASSDDRDNSPLHF	TGCGCCAGCAGCGATGACAGGGACAATTCACCCCTCCACTTT
TRBV6-6	once	TRBJ1-3	.	CASRRTGNTIYF	TGTGCCAGCAGAAGGACTGGAAACACCATATATTTT
TRBV4-3	.	TRBJ1-1	TRBD1	CASSRLTGGPEAFF	TGCGCCAGCAGCCGTCTGACAGGGGGCCCTGAAGCTTTCTTT
TRBV28	.	TRBJ2-3	.	CASSSQGQGVRLAGVALDTQYF	TGTGCCAGCAGTTCCCAGGGACAGGGGGTGAGACTAGCGGGGGTTGCATTAGATACGCAGTATTTT
TRBV6-6	.	TRBJ2-7	.	CASSYGEYEQYF	TGTGCCAGCAGTTACGGGGAATACGAGCAGTACTTC